These T cell receptor beta chains were read from a single sample in a study of blood T cell repertoires in COVID-19. Some clones are missing from TCRdb's copy, which holds only in-frame ones; the method was immunoSEQ multiplex PCR. This sample has roughly 200,000 clones, with 70% to 90% found just once. Sequencing was done on a sample of peripheral blood. These receptors all stem from a middle-aged man with active or convalescent COVID-19. The CDR3 runs from the conserved cysteine through the conserved F or W. Fields, in order: clone size, D gene, J gene, V gene, CDR3 protein, CDR3 DNA. The D gene is left open where the match is weak. Expanded clones get a size class; other rows say once, few or many, or leave the size out.

NA	TRBD1	TRBJ1-1	TRBV4-2	CASSQDSSGTGGPYTEAFF	TGTGCCAGCAGCCAGGATAGTTCCGGGACAGGGGGACCTTACACTGAAGCTTTCTTT
NA	NA	TRBJ1-5	TRBV7-2	CASRFQGPRNQPQHF	TGTGCCAGCAGATTCCAGGGGCCTCGCAATCAGCCCCAGCATTTT
NA	TRBD1	TRBJ2-2	TRBV5-1	CASSAQGPPAGELFF	TGCGCCAGCAGCGCACAGGGGCCTCCGGCCGGGGAGCTGTTTTTT
NA	NA	TRBJ1-5	TRBV19	CASSFIQGSNQPQHF	TGTGCCAGTAGTTTTATACAGGGTAGCAATCAGCCCCAGCATTTT
NA	NA	TRBJ2-7	TRBV9	CASSVGAGSSYEQYF	TGTGCCAGCAGCGTAGGGGCGGGGAGCTCCTACGAGCAGTACTTC
NA	TRBD1	TRBJ1-2	TRBV5-4	CASSSRTGGHGYTF	TGTGCCAGCAGCAGTCGGACAGGGGGCCATGGCTACACCTTC
NA	NA	TRBJ2-7	TRBV28	CASSQGLIAYEQYF	TGTGCCAGCAGCCAGGGTTTGATCGCCTACGAGCAGTACTTC
NA	TRBD2	TRBJ2-1	TRBV30	CASGTSGDRGGYYNEQFF	TGTGCCTCCGGGACTAGCGGGGACAGGGGAGGTTACTACAATGAGCAGTTCTTC
NA	TRBD1	TRBJ1-5	TRBV7-9	CASSLVEGQGLGQPQHF	TGTGCCAGCAGTCTAGTTGAGGGACAGGGTTTGGGACAGCCCCAGCATTTT
NA	NA	TRBJ1-1	TRBV28	CASSYSGENTEAFF	TGTGCCAGCAGTTATTCGGGGGAGAACACTGAAGCTTTCTTT
NA	TRBD1	TRBJ2-7	TRBV5-6	CASSSGQGFHEQYF	TGTGCCAGCAGCTCCGGACAGGGTTTCCACGAGCAGTACTTC
NA	NA	TRBJ1-3	TRBV27	CASSARNRRGNTIYF	TGTGCCAGCAGTGCCCGCAACCGCCGGGGAAACACCATATATTTT
NA	NA	TRBJ1-1	TRBV11-1	CASSTRGRGPDTEAFF	TGTGCCAGCAGCACACGAGGGAGGGGACCAGACACTGAAGCTTTCTTT
NA	TRBD1	TRBJ2-7	TRBV19	CASSLGQVSYEQYF	TGTGCCAGTAGTTTGGGACAGGTCTCCTACGAGCAGTACTTC
NA	TRBD1	TRBJ1-1	TRBV5-6	CASRDRGFSEAFF	TGTGCCAGCCGGGACAGGGGGTTTTCTGAAGCTTTCTTT
NA	NA	TRBJ1-4	TRBV7-2	CASSFTGTNEKLFF	TGTGCCAGCAGCTTCACAGGGACTAATGAAAAACTGTTTTTT
NA	TRBD2	TRBJ2-1	TRBV5-4	CASSPWTSGGAGEQFF	TGTGCCAGCAGCCCCTGGACTAGCGGGGGTGCAGGGGAGCAGTTCTTC
NA	TRBD1	TRBJ1-2	TRBV3-1/TRBV3-2	CASREQGDYGYTF	TGTGCCAGCAGAGAACAGGGGGACTATGGCTACACCTTC
NA	NA	TRBJ1-5	TRBV7-2	CASSFAREGGQPQHF	TGTGCCAGCAGCTTTGCCAGGGAGGGAGGGCAGCCCCAGCATTTT
once	TRBD2	TRBJ2-2	TRBV3-1/TRBV3-2	CASSQVSGAYTGELFF	TGTGCCAGCAGCCAAGTTAGCGGGGCCTACACCGGGGAGCTGTTTTTT
once	TRBD1	TRBJ1-1	TRBV6-2/TRBV6-3	CASSYRQGGLMNTEAFF	TGTGCCAGCAGTTATCGACAGGGGGGCCTCATGAACACTGAAGCTTTCTTT
NA	TRBD1	TRBJ1-5	TRBV12-5	CASGLYRGNQPQHF	TGTGCTAGTGGTTTGTACAGGGGTAATCAGCCCCAGCATTTT
NA	NA	TRBJ2-2	TRBV25-1	CASTDQRTNTGELFF	TGTGCCAGCACCGACCAGCGAACGAACACCGGGGAGCTGTTTTTT
NA	NA	TRBJ1-2	TRBV2	CASSEGDTYYTF	TGTGCCAGCAGTGAAGGGGACACATACTACACCTTC
NA	TRBD2	TRBJ2-7	TRBV25-1	CASSPRGLAGEQYF	TGTGCCAGCAGTCCCCGGGGACTAGCAGGGGAGCAGTACTTC
NA	TRBD1	TRBJ2-5	TRBV7-7	CASSLTGAGETQYF	TGTGCTAGCAGCCTAACAGGGGCCGGGGAGACCCAGTACTTC
NA	NA	TRBJ2-1	TRBV6-2/TRBV6-3	CASSQTEALPKPIF	TGTGCCAGCAGTCAAACGGAGGCGCTACCAAAACCGATCTTC
once	TRBD2	TRBJ2-3	TRBV2	CASSGVLKLAGGTDTQYF	TGTGCCAGCAGTGGGGTACTAAAGCTAGCGGGGGGGACAGATACGCAGTATTTT
NA	NA	TRBJ1-4	TRBV7-9	CASSLVGATNEKLFF	TGTGCCAGCAGCTTAGTGGGGGCTACTAATGAAAAACTGTTTTTT
NA	TRBD1	TRBJ2-3	TRBV7-3	CASSSRQGTDTQYF	TGTGCCAGCAGCTCGAGACAGGGAACAGATACGCAGTATTTT
NA	NA	TRBJ1-5	TRBV2	CASSEGTSGVNQPQHF	TGTGCCAGCAGTGAAGGAACTTCAGGGGTCAATCAGCCCCAGCATTTT
NA	NA	TRBJ1-4	TRBV30	CAWSRGGSRNEKLFF	TGTGCCTGGTCAAGGGGTGGCAGCCGTAATGAAAAACTGTTTTTT
NA	NA	TRBJ1-5	TRBV28	CASSRIQGTGPSNQPQHF	TGTGCCAGCAGCAGAATACAGGGAACCGGGCCTAGCAATCAGCCCCAGCATTTT
NA	TRBD1	TRBJ2-7	TRBV7-9	CASSLYRGPGEQYF	TGTGCCAGCAGCTTATACAGGGGGCCCGGCGAGCAGTACTTC
NA	NA	TRBJ2-4	TRBV19	CASSMSRRGAKNIQYF	TGTGCCAGTAGTATGTCGCGGCGAGGGGCCAAAAACATTCAGTACTTC
NA	TRBD1	TRBJ2-1	TRBV19	CASSIWDSSNEQFF	TGTGCCAGTAGTATCTGGGACAGCTCTAATGAGCAGTTCTTC
NA	TRBD2	TRBJ2-2	TRBV7-6	CASSWGLGSGEEGGELFF	TGTGCCAGCAGCTGGGGCCTGGGTAGCGGGGAAGAAGGTGGGGAGCTGTTTTTT
NA	NA	TRBJ2-7	TRBV18	CASSPGSGEQYF	TGTGCCAGCTCACCGGGCAGCGGCGAGCAGTACTTC
NA	TRBD1	TRBJ1-2	TRBV7-9	CASSPGTGSYGYTF	TGTGCCAGCAGCCCCGGGACAGGGAGCTATGGCTACACCTTC
few	NA	TRBJ1-6	TRBV4-2	CASSQGEGGANNSPLHF	TGTGCCAGCAGCCAAGGGGAGGGAGGGGCGAATAATTCACCCCTCCACTTT
NA	NA	TRBJ2-7	TRBV10-1	CASRDTLPGQTYEQYF	TGCGCCAGCAGAGACACCTTACCGGGACAAACCTACGAGCAGTACTTC
NA	NA	TRBJ2-1	TRBV5-4	CASSSDSINEQFF	TGTGCCAGCAGCTCCGACTCTATCAATGAGCAGTTCTTC
NA	NA	TRBJ1-6	TRBV6-5	CASSSGRGNSPLHF	TGTGCCAGCAGTTCCGGCAGGGGAAATTCACCCCTCCACTTT
NA	NA	TRBJ1-2	TRBV19	CASKQGVGNYGYTF	TGTGCCAGTAAACAGGGTGTGGGTAACTATGGCTACACCTTC
once	TRBD2	TRBJ2-1	TRBV10-3	CAISTGTTGDEQFF	TGTGCCATCAGTACCGGGACTACCGGCGATGAGCAGTTCTTC
NA	TRBD1	TRBJ2-1	TRBV9	CASSDPGQGNEQFF	TGTGCCAGCAGCGATCCGGGACAGGGAAATGAGCAGTTCTTC
NA	TRBD1	TRBJ2-7	TRBV7-9	CASSARQGSEQYF	TGTGCCAGCAGCGCCAGACAGGGTAGCGAGCAGTACTTC
NA	NA	TRBJ2-5	TRBV5-1	CASSLVENQETQYF	TGCGCCAGCAGCTTGGTAGAAAACCAAGAGACCCAGTACTTC
NA	TRBD1	TRBJ1-1	TRBV27	CASSFSGGTEAFF	TGTGCCAGCAGTTTCTCAGGGGGAACTGAAGCTTTCTTT
NA	NA	TRBJ2-7	TRBV2	CASDRLQGEQYF	TGTGCCAGCGATAGACTACAGGGCGAGCAGTACTTC
once	NA	TRBJ2-5	TRBV2	CASSASTFQETQYF	TGTGCCAGCAGTGCATCTACGTTCCAAGAGACCCAGTACTTC
NA	NA	TRBJ2-3	TRBV27	CASSLSPQGSSDTQYF	TGTGCCAGCAGTTTATCCCCGCAGGGTAGCTCAGATACGCAGTATTTT
NA	NA	TRBJ2-6	TRBV7-2	CASSLVNSGANVLTF	TGTGCCAGCAGCTTAGTTAACTCTGGGGCCAACGTCCTGACTTTC
NA	NA	TRBJ2-4	TRBV29-1	CSVELRFSAKNIQYF	TGCAGCGTTGAATTGAGGTTTTCAGCCAAAAACATTCAGTACTTC
NA	NA	TRBJ2-1	TRBV28	CASSLAAGTHEQFF	TGTGCCAGCAGTTTAGCGGCGGGGACCCATGAGCAGTTCTTC
NA	NA	TRBJ1-6	TRBV19	CASSIQGSSSPLHF	TGTGCCAGTAGTATCCAGGGATCAAGTTCACCCCTCCACTTT
NA	TRBD1	TRBJ1-1	TRBV14	CASRRTGGDTEAFF	TGTGCCAGCAGAAGGACAGGGGGTGACACTGAAGCTTTCTTT
once	NA	TRBJ1-4	TRBV4-2	CASSQALQATNEKLFF	TGTGCCAGCAGCCAAGCCCTACAGGCCACTAATGAAAAACTGTTTTTT
NA	TRBD2	TRBJ2-2	TRBV28	CASSPGGLTGELFF	TGTGCCAGCAGCCCGGGGGGATTAACCGGGGAGCTGTTTTTT